These T cell receptor beta chains were read from a single sample in a study of cytomegalovirus exposure and HLA in healthy donors. Produced via immunoSEQ multiplex PCR; TCRdb's table is partial and in-frame only. The sample lists 220,000 or so clones, 75% to 90% occurring once. Sequenced sample: PBMCs. Every receptor here comes from a woman aged 25 to 39 in good health and CMV-seropositive. Both conserved end residues are part of each CDR3. The D gene is left open where the match is weak. Rows give clone size only sometimes, using once, few, many, or a class for an expanded clone.

CDR3 DNA,CDR3 protein,J gene,clone size,V gene,D gene
TGTGCCATCAGTGAGACAGGCTCTGGAAACACCATATATTTT,CAISETGSGNTIYF,TRBJ1-3,.,TRBV10-3,.
TGTGCCAGCAGAAAGACAGGTGCGGTTGAAAAACTGTTTTTT,CASRKTGAVEKLFF,TRBJ1-4,.,TRBV6-5,.
TGTGCCAGCAGCCAGAGGACTAGCGGGTACTACAATGAGCAGTTCTTC,CASSQRTSGYYNEQFF,TRBJ2-1,.,TRBV14,TRBD2
TGTGCCAGCAGTTTTACAGCGGGGTACGAGCAGTACTTC,CASSFTAGYEQYF,TRBJ2-7,.,TRBV27,TRBD2
TGTGCCAGCAGCCAATCGGACAGGGCTAATCAGCCCCAGCATTTT,CASSQSDRANQPQHF,TRBJ1-5,.,TRBV4-2,TRBD1
TGTGCCATCAGTGACACCACTATAAGCTCGAACACCGGGGAGCTGTTTTTT,CAISDTTISSNTGELFF,TRBJ2-2,.,TRBV10-3,.
TGTGCCAGCAGCCCCAGGGCCGGGGGGTTTTCAGATACGCAGTATTTT,CASSPRAGGFSDTQYF,TRBJ2-3,.,TRBV13,TRBD2
TGCGCCAGCAGCCAAGATCGGGCTAGCCTCTACAATGAGCAGTTCTTC,CASSQDRASLYNEQFF,TRBJ2-1,.,TRBV4-3,.
TGCGCCAGCAGCCCGGGACAGGGTACCGGCAATGAGCAGTTCTTC,CASSPGQGTGNEQFF,TRBJ2-1,.,TRBV5-1,TRBD1
TGTGCCAGCTCACCCGGACAGGGGATGTGGGAGACCCAGTACTTC,CASSPGQGMWETQYF,TRBJ2-5,.,TRBV18,TRBD1
TGTGCCAGCAGTCACTACAGGGGTGGAGGCACTGAAGCTTTCTTT,CASSHYRGGGTEAFF,TRBJ1-1,.,TRBV27,TRBD1
TGCGCCAGCAGGCACAATGAGCAGTTCTTC,CASRHNEQFF,TRBJ2-1,.,TRBV10-2,.
TGCGCCAGCAGCTACGGACAGGAGATGGTGTCCTACGAGCAGTACTTC,CASSYGQEMVSYEQYF,TRBJ2-7,.,TRBV4-1,TRBD1
TGTGCCAGCAGTGGGTTCACAGGGACCATCTATGGCTACACCTTC,CASSGFTGTIYGYTF,TRBJ1-2,.,TRBV6-1,.
TGTGCCTGGAATCCGACGGCCGACTATGGCTACACCTTC,CAWNPTADYGYTF,TRBJ1-2,.,TRBV30,.
TGCGCCAGCAGCACCACAGATACGCAGTATTTT,CASSTTDTQYF,TRBJ2-3,few,TRBV5-1,.
TGTGCCAGCTCAACAGGACTGAACACTGAAGCTTTCTTT,CASSTGLNTEAFF,TRBJ1-1,.,TRBV27,.
TGTGCCAGCAGCTCCTGGGCGTTAGGTGGAAACACCATATATTTT,CASSSWALGGNTIYF,TRBJ1-3,.,TRBV11-2,.